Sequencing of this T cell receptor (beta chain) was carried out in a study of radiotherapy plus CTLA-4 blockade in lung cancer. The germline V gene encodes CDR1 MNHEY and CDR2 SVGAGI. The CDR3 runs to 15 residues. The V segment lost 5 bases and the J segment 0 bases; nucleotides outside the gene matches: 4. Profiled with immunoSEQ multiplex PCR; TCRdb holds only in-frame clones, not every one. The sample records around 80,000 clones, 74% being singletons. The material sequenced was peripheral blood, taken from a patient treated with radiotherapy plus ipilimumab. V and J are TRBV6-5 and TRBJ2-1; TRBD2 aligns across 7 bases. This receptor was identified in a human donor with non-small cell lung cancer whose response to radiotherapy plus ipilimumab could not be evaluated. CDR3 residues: CASSGGDRSYNEQFF. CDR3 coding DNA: TGTGCCAGCAGTGGGGGGGACCGCTCCTACAATGAGCAGTTCTTC.